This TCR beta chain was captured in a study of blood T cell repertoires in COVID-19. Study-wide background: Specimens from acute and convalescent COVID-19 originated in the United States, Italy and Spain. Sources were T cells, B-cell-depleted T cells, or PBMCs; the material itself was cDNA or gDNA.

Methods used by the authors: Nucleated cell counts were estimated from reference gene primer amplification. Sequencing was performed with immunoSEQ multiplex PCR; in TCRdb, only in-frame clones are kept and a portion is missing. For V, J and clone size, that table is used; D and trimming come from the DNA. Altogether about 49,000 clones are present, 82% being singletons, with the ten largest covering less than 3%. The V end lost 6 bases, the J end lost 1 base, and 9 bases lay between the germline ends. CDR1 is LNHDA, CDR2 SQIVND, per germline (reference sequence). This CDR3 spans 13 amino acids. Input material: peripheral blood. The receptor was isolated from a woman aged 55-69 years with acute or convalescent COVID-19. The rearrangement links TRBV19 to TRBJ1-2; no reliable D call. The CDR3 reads CASRSRDNYGYTF. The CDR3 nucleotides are TGTGCCAGTAGATCAAGAGATAACTATGGCTACACCTTC.